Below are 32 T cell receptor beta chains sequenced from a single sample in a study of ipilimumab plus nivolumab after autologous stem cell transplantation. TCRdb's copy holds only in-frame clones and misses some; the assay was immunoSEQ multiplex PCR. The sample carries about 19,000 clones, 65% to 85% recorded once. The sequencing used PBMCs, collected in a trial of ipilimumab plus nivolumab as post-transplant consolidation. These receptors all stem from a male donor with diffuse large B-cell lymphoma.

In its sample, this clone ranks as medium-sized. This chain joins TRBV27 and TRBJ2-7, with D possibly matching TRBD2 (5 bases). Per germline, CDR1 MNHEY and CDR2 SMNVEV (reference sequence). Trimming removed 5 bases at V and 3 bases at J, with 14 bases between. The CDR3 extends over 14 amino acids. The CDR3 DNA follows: TGTGCCAGCAGTCCCCTGAGGGCGAGCTACGAGCAGTACTTC. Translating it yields CASSPLRASYEQYF.

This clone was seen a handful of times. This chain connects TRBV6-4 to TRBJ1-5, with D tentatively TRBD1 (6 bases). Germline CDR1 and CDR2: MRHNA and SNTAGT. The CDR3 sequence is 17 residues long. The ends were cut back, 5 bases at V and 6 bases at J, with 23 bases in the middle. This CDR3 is CASSFAQQGTVGQPQHF. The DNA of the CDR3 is TGTGCCAGCAGTTTCGCCCAACAGGGAACGGTGGGTCAGCCCCAGCATTTT.

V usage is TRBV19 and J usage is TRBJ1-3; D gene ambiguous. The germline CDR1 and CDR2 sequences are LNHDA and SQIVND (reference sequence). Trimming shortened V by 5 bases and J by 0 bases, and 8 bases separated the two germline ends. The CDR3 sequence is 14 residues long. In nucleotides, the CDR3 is TGTGCCAGTAGTTCGGGGAGCTCTGGAAACACCATATATTTT. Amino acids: CASSSGSSGNTIYF.

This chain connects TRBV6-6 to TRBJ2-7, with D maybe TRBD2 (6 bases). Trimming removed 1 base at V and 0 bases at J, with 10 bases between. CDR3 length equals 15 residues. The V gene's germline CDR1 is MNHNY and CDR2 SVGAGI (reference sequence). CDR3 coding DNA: TGTGCCAGCAGTTACTTGCGGGGAAGCTCCTACGAGCAGTACTTC. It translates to CASSYLRGSSYEQYF.

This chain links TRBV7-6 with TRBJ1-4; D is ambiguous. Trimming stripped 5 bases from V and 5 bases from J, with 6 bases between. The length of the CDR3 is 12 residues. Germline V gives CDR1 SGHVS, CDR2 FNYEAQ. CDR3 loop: CASSKINEKLFF. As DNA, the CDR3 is TGTGCCAGCAGCAAGATCAATGAAAAACTGTTTTTT.

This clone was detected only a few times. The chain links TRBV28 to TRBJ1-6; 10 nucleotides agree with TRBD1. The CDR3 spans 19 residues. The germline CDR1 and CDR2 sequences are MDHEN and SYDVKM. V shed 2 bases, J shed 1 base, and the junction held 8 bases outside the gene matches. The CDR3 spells CASSLQRDRGGSYNSPLHF. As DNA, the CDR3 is TGTGCCAGCAGTTTACAACGGGACAGGGGCGGTTCCTATAATTCACCCCTCCACTTT. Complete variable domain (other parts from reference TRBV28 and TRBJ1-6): DVKVTQSSRYLVKRTGEKVFLECVQDMDHENMFWYRQDPGLGLRLIYFSYDVKMKEKGDIPEGYSVSREKKERFSLILESASTNQTSMYLCASSLQRDRGGSYNSPLHFGNGTRLTVT.

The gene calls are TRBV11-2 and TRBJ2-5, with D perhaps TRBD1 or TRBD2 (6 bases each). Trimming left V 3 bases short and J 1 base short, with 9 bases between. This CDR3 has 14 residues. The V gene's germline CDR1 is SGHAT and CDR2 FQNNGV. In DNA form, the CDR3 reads TGTGCCAGCAGCTTCGGAGGGGGCCAAGAGACCCAGTACTTC. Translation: CASSFGGGQETQYF. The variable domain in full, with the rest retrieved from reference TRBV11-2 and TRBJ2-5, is EAGVAQSPRYKIIEKRQSVAFWCNPISGHATLYWYQQILGQGPKLLIQFQNNGVVDDSQLPKDRFSAERLKGVDSTLKIQPAKLEDSAVYLCASSFGGGQETQYFGPGTRLLVL.

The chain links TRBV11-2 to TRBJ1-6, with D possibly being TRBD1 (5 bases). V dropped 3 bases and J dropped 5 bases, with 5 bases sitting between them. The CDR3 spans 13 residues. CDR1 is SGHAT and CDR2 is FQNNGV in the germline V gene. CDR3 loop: CASSLTDNSPLHF. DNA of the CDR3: TGTGCCAGCAGCTTGACAGATAATTCACCCCTCCACTTT.

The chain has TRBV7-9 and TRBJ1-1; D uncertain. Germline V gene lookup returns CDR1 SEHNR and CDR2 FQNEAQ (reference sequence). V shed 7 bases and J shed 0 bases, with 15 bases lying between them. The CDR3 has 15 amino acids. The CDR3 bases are TGTGCCAGCACCCAGTTGGGCAGCATGAACACTGAAGCTTTCTTT. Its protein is CASTQLGSMNTEAFF.

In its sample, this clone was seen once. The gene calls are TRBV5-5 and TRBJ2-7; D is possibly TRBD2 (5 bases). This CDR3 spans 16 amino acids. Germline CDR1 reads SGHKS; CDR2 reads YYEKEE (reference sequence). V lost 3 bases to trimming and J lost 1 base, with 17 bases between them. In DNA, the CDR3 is TGTGCCAGCAGCTGGCCCAGGTCGGGGTCTTCCTACGAGCAGTACTTC. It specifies CASSWPRSGSSYEQYF.

The CDR3 DNA reads as TGTGCCTGGAAGGGACCGACAAATTCACCCCTCCACTTT. Translated: CAWKGPTNSPLHF. V usage is TRBV30 and J usage is TRBJ1-6; a possible D gene is TRBD1 (5 bases). The germline gives CDR1 GTSNPN, CDR2 SVGIG (reference sequence). This CDR3 is 13 amino acids long. V was shortened by 4 bases and J by 7 bases, with 11 bases between the two germline ends.

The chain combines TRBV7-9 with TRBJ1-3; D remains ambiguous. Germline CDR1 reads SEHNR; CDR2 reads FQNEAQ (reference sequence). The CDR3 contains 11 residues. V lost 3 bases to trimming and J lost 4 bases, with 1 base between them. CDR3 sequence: CASSFGNTIYF. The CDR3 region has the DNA TGTGCCAGCAGCTTCGGAAACACCATATATTTT.

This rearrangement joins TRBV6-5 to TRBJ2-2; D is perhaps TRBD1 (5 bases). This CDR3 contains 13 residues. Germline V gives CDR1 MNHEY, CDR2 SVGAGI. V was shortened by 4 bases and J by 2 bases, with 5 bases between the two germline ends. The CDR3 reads CASSWTNTGELFF. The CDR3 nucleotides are TGTGCCAGCAGTTGGACAAACACCGGGGAGCTGTTTTTT.

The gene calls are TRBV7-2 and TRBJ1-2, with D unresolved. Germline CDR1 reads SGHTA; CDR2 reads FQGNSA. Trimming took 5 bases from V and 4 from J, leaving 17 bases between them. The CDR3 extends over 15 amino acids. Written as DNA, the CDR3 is TGTGCCAGCAGCGCCCTCCCCGGCAGCGGCTATGGCTACACCTTC. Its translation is CASSALPGSGYGYTF. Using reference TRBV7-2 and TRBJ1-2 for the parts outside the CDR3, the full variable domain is GAGVSQSPSNKVTEKGKDVELRCDPISGHTALYWYRQSLGQGLEFLIYFQGNSAPDKSGLPSDRFSAERTGGSVSTLTIQRTQQEDSAVYLCASSALPGSGYGYTFGSGTRLTVV.

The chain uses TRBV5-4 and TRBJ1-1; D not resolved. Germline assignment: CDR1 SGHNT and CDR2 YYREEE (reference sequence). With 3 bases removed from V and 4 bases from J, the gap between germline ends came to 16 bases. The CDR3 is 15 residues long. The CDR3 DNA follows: TGTGCCAGCAGCTCCCCCCCAGGTTCGGGCACTGAAGCTTTCTTT. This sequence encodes CASSSPPGSGTEAFF.

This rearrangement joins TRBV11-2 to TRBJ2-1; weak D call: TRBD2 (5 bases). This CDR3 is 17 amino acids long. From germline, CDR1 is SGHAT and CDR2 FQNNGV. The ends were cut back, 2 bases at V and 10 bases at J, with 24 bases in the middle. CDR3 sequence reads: CASSLPPREAPRAEQFF. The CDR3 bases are TGTGCCAGCAGCTTACCACCCCGGGAAGCTCCCCGCGCCGAGCAGTTCTTC. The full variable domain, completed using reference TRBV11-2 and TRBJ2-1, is EAGVAQSPRYKIIEKRQSVAFWCNPISGHATLYWYQQILGQGPKLLIQFQNNGVVDDSQLPKDRFSAERLKGVDSTLKIQPAKLEDSAVYLCASSLPPREAPRAEQFFGPGTRLTVL.

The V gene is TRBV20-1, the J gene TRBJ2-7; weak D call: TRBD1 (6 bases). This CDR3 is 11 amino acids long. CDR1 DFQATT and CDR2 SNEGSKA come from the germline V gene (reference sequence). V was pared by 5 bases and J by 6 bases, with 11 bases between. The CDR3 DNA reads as TGCAGTGCTTCCAGGGGTTCCGAGCAGTACTTC. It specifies CSASRGSEQYF.

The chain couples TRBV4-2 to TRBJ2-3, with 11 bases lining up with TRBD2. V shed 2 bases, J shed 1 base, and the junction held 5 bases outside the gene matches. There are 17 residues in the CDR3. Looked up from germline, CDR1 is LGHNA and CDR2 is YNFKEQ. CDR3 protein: CASSQHLAGGGTDTQYF. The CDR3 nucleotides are TGTGCCAGCAGCCAACATTTAGCGGGGGGGGGCACAGATACGCAGTATTTT.

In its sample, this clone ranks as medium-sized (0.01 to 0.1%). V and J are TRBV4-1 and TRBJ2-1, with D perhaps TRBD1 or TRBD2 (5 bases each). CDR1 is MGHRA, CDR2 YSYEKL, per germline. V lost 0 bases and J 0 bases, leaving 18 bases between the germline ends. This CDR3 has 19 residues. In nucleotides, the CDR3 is TGCGCCAGCAGCCAAGAGAATCGACCGGGACGGAGCTCCTACAATGAGCAGTTCTTC. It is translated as CASSQENRPGRSSYNEQFF.

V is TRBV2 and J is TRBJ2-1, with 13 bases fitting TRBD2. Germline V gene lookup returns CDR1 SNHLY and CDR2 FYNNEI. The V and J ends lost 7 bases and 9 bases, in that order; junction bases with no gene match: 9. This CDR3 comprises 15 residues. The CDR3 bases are TGTGCCAGCACTTATACTAGCGGGGGGGCCAGTGAGCAGTTCTTC. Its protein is CASTYTSGGASEQFF.

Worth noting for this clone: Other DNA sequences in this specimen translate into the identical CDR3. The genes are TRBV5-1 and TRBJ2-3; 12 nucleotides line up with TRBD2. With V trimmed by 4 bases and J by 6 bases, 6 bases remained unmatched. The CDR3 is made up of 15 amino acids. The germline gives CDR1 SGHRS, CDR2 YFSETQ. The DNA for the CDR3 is TGCGCCAGCAGCCTAGCGGGGGGGCCGTCCGATACGCAGTATTTT. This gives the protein CASSLAGGPSDTQYF.

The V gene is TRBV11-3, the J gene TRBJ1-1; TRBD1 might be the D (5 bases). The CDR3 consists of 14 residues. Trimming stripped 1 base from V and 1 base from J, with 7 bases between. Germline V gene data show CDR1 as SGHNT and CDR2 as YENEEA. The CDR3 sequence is CASSLGGRNTEAFF. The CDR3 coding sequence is TGTGCCAGCAGCTTAGGGGGCAGGAACACTGAAGCTTTCTTT.

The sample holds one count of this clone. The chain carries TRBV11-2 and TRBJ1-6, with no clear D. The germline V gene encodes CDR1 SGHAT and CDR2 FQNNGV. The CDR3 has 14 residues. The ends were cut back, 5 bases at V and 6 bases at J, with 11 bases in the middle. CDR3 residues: CASSDRTFNSPLHF. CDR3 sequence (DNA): TGTGCCAGCAGCGATCGGACCTTTAATTCACCCCTCCACTTT.

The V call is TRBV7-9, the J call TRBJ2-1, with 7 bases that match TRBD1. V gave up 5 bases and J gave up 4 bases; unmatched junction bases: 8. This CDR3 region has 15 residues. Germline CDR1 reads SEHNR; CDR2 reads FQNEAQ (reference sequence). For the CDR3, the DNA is TGTGCCAGCAGCCCAACCGGGACAGCTTACAATGAGCAGTTCTTC. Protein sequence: CASSPTGTAYNEQFF. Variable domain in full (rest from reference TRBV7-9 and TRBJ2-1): DTGVSQNPRHKITKRGQNVTFRCDPISEHNRLYWYRQTLGQGPEFLTYFQNEAQLEKSRLLSDRFSAERPKGSFSTLEIQRTEQGDSAMYLCASSPTGTAYNEQFFGPGTRLTVL.

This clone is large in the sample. The CDR3 DNA sequence: TGTGCCAGCGGCGAGTCCTACGAGCAGTACTTC. It yields the protein CASGESYEQYF. The chain has TRBV5-4 and TRBJ2-7, with unresolved D. The germline V gene encodes CDR1 SGHNT and CDR2 YYREEE (reference sequence). Trimming shortened V by 7 bases and J by 1 base, and 6 bases separated the two germline ends. The CDR3 totals 11 residues. Full variable domain (missing parts from reference TRBV5-4 and TRBJ2-7): ETGVTQSPTHLIKTRGQQVTLRCSSQSGHNTVSWYQQALGQGPQFIFQYYREEENGRGNFPPRFSGLQFPNYSSELNVNALELDDSALYLCASGESYEQYFGPGTRLTVT.

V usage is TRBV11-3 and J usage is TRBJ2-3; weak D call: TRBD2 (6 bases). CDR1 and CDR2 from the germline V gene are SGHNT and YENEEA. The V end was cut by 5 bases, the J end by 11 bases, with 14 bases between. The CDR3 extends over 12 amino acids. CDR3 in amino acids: CASSPRGGGQYF. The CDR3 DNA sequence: TGTGCCAGCAGCCCGCGGGGAGGTGGGCAGTATTTT.

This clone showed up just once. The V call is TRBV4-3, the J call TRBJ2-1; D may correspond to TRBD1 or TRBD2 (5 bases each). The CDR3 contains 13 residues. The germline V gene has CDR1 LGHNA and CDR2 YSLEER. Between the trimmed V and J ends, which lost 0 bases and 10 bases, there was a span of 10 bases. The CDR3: CASSQEGRAEQFF. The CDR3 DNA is TGCGCCAGCAGCCAAGAGGGGCGGGCCGAGCAGTTCTTC.

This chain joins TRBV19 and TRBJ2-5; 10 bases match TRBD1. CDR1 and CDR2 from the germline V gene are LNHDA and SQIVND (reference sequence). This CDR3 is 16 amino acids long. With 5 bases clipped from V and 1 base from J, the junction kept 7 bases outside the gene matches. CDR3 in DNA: TGTGCCAGTAGTCTTGGGACAGGGGCTCCCCAAGAGACCCAGTACTTC. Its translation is CASSLGTGAPQETQYF.

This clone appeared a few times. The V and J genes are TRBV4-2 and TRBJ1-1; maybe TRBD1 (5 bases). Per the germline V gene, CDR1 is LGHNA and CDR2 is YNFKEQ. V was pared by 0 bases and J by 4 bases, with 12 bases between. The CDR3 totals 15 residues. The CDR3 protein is CASSQDGGSGTEAFF. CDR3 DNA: TGTGCCAGCAGCCAAGATGGGGGGAGCGGCACTGAAGCTTTCTTT.

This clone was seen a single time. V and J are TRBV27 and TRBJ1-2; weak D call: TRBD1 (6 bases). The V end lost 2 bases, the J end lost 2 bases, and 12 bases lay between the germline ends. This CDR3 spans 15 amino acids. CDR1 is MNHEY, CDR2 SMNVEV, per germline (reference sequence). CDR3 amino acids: CASSLTGSPNYGYTF. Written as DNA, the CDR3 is TGTGCCAGCAGTTTAACAGGGTCTCCGAACTATGGCTACACCTTC.

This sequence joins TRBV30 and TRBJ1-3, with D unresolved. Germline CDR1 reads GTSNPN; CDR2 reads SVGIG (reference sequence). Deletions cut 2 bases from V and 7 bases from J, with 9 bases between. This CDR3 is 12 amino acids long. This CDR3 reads CAWSLGGNTIYF. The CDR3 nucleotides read TGTGCCTGGAGTCTGGGCGGCAACACCATATATTTT.

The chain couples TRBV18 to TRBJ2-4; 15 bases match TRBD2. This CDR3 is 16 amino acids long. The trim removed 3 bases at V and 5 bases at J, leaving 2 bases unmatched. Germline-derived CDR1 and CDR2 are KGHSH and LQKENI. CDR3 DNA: TGTGCCAGCTCACCTGGACTAGCGGGGGGGGAAAACATTCAGTACTTC. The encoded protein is CASSPGLAGGENIQYF.